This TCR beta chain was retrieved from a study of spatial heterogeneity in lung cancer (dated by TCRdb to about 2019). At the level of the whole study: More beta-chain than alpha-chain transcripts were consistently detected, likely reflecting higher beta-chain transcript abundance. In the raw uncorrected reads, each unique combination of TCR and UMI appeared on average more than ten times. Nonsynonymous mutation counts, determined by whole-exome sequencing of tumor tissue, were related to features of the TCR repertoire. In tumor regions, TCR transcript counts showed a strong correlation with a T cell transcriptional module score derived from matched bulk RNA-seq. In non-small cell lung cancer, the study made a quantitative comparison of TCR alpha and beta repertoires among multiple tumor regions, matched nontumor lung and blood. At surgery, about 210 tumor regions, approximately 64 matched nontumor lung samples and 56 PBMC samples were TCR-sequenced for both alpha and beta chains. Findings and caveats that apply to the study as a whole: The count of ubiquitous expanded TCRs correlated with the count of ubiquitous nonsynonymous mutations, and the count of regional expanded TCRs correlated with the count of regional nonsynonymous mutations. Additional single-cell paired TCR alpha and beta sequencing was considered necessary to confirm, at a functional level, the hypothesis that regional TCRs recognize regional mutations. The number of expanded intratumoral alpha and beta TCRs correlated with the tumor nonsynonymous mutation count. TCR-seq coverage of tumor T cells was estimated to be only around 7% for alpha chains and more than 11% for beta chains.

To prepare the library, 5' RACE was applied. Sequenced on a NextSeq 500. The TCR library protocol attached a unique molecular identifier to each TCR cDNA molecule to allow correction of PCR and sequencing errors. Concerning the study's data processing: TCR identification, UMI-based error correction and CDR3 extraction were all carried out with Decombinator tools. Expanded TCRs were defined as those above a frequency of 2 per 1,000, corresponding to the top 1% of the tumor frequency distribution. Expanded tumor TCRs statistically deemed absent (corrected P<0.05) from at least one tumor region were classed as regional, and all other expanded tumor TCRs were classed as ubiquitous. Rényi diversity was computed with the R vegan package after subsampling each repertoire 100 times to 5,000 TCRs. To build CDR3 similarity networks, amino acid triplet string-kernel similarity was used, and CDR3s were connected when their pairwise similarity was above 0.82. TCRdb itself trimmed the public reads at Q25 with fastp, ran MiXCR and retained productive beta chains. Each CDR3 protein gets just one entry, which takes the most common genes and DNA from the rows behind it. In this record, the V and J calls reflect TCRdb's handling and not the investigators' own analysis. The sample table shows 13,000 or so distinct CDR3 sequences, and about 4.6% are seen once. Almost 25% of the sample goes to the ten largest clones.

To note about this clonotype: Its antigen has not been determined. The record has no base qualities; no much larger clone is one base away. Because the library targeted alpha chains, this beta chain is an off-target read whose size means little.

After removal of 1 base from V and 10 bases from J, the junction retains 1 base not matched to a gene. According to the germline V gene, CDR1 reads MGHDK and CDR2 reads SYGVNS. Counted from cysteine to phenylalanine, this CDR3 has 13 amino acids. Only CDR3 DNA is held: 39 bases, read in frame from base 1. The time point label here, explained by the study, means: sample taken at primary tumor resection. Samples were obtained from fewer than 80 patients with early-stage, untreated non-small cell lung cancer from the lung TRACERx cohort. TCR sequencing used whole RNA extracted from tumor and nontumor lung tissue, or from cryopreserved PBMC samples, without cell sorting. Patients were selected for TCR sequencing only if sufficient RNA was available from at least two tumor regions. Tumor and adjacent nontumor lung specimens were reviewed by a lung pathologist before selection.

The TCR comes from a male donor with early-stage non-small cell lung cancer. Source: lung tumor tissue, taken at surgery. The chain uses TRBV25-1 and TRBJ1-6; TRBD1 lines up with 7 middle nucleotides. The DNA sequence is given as TGTGCCAGCAGTGAATTCAGGGGGTCACCCCTCCACTTT. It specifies CASSEFRGSPLHF. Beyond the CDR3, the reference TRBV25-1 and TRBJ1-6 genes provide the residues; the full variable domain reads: EADIYQTPRYLVIGTGKKITLECSQTMGHDKMYWYQQDPGMELHLIHYSYGVNSTEKGDLSSESTVSRIRTEHFPLTLESARPSHTSQYLCASSEFRGSPLHFGNGTRLTVT.